This TCR beta chain was recovered during a study of T-cell memory formation after mild COVID-19. Study-wide findings and caveats: For second-wave clones that peaked at day 37, SARS-CoV-2 specificity went unverified.

TCRdb reprocessed the 5' RACE reads with MiXCR, giving one entry per CDR3 protein. The sample has about 340,000 distinct CDR3 sequences, over 13% seen once. CDR3 length equals 14 residues. Germline CDR1 and CDR2: SNHLY and FYNNEI. Germline trimming cut 4 bases from V and 6 bases from J; bases unmatched to any gene: 3. This clonotype was observed a handful of times. The antigen remains unidentified. The sequence derives from a man aged 18 to 35 who had mild COVID-19 (a few samples of this study predate the infection). Cell type and time point are not known. The sequencing sample was made of PBMCs or a T cell subset sorted from them (not recorded which). The chain employs TRBV2 and TRBJ1-5; 10 bases match TRBD1. This chain's CDR3 is CASSGDRGFQPQHF. The DNA of the CDR3 is TGTGCCAGCAGTGGGGACAGGGGATTTCAGCCCCAGCATTTT.